Below, 23 T cell receptor beta chains from the same sample are listed, as sequenced in a study of neurological immune-mediated disorders. TCRdb independently ran MiXCR on the 5' RACE reads; one entry per CDR3 protein. Of under 80,000 distinct CDR3 sequences listed, less than 4% are singletons. Sequencing was carried out using PBMCs. These receptors were obtained from a young man with multiple sclerosis.

Many counts were recorded for this clonotype. In DNA form, the CDR3 reads TGTGCCATCAGTGCGGACCCTAACTATGGCTACACCTTC. The encoded protein is CAISADPNYGYTF. The chain carries TRBV10-3 and TRBJ1-2; D gene unclear. The CDR3 covers 13 residues. V gave up 4 bases and J gave up 0 bases, with 6 bases separating them. Germline CDR1 reads ENHRY; CDR2 reads SYGVKD.

This clonotype was seen only a few times. The CDR3 spells CASSFIRTVGNEQYF. The CDR3 DNA reads as TGTGCCAGCAGTTTCATACGAACGGTGGGAAACGAGCAGTACTTC. The chain is built from TRBV2 and TRBJ2-7; D gene unclear. V was shortened by 5 bases and J by 5 bases, with 19 bases between the two germline ends. The V gene's germline CDR1 is SNHLY and CDR2 FYNNEI. This CDR3 has 15 residues.

This clonotype was seen many times. This rearrangement joins TRBV5-5 to TRBJ1-5; tentative D call: TRBD1 (6 bases). This CDR3 has 13 residues. V gave up 3 bases and J gave up 6 bases, with 10 bases separating them. The V gene's germline CDR1 is SGHKS and CDR2 YYEKEE (reference sequence). Here the CDR3 reads CASSSQGTQPQHF. The CDR3 nucleotides read TGTGCCAGCAGCTCTCAGGGGACTCAGCCCCAGCATTTT.

The sample holds many counts of this clonotype. The V gene is TRBV27, the J gene TRBJ2-3, with D possibly being TRBD2 (6 bases). Per germline, CDR1 MNHEY and CDR2 SMNVEV (reference sequence). Deletions cut 6 bases from V and 11 bases from J, with 15 bases between. This CDR3 comprises 12 residues. The CDR3 spells CASSQIGGGQYF. The CDR3 DNA is TGTGCCAGCAGCCAAATCGGGGGTGGGCAGTATTTT.

The chain is built from TRBV2 and TRBJ1-2, with 8 bases identical to TRBD1. There are 18 residues in the CDR3. J was trimmed by 4 bases and V by 6 bases; bases with no gene match: 19. Germline V gene data show CDR1 as SNHLY and CDR2 as FYNNEI. The CDR3 sequence is CASSRAGDRLWSLYGYTF. The DNA of the CDR3 is TGTGCCAGCAGCCGCGCGGGGGACAGGTTATGGAGTCTCTATGGCTACACCTTC.

There are many counts of this clonotype. The chain links TRBV7-2 to TRBJ1-3, with no clear D. Germline V gives CDR1 SGHTA, CDR2 FQGNSA. The CDR3 is made up of 16 amino acids. V lost 3 bases and J lost 4, with 16 bases in between. Here the CDR3 reads CASSFVSAGSGNTIYF. In DNA, the CDR3 is TGTGCCAGCAGCTTTGTGAGCGCTGGTTCGGGAAACACCATATATTTT.

This clonotype showed up many times. V gene TRBV3-1 combines with J gene TRBJ2-1; D is perhaps TRBD2 (5 bases). Germline values: CDR1 LGHDT, CDR2 YNNKEL (reference sequence). The V end was cut by 2 bases, the J end by 10 bases, with 12 bases between. This CDR3 has 13 amino acids. The DNA of the CDR3 is TGTGCCAGCAGCCAAACGAAAAGAGGGGAGCAGTTCTTC. Its translation: CASSQTKRGEQFF.

This clonotype was recorded many times. The chain has TRBV3-1 and TRBJ2-3; 9 positions agree with TRBD1. After removal of 4 bases from V and 3 bases from J, the junction contained 5 bases not matched to a gene. CDR3 size: 15 residues. Germline-derived CDR1 and CDR2 are LGHDT and YNNKEL (reference sequence). The CDR3 reads CASSRGQGRTDTQYF. CDR3 DNA sequence: TGTGCCAGCAGCCGAGGACAGGGGAGGACAGATACGCAGTATTTT.

This clonotype was detected many times. The V and J genes are TRBV15 and TRBJ2-7, with D possibly being TRBD1 (5 bases). Germline CDR1 reads LNHNV; CDR2 reads YYDKDF (reference sequence). The V end was cut by 1 base, the J end by 1 base, with 8 bases between. The CDR3 loop spans 14 amino acids. The CDR3, as DNA: TGTGCCACCAGCAGAGTAGGGGTTTCCTACGAGCAGTACTTC. Amino acid sequence: CATSRVGVSYEQYF.

This clonotype was seen ten or more times. This chain uses TRBV9 with TRBJ1-1; D call uncertain. The germline V gene has CDR1 SGDLS and CDR2 YYNGEE. The V gene lost 3 bases and the J gene lost 2 bases, with 2 bases spanning the gap. CDR3 length equals 11 residues. CDR3 bases: TGTGCCAGCAGCGATAACACTGAAGCTTTCTTT. This gives the protein CASSDNTEAFF.

This clonotype was detected ten times or more. CDR3: CASSGPGNEQYF. CDR3 nucleotides: TGTGCCAGCAGCGGACCAGGGAACGAGCAGTACTTC. The rearrangement uses TRBV6-6 and TRBJ2-7, with D tentatively TRBD1 (5 bases). There are 12 residues in the CDR3. In germline, CDR1 is MNHNY, CDR2 SVGAGI (reference sequence). The ends were cut back, 6 bases at V and 5 bases at J, with 11 bases in the middle.

Many counts were recorded for this clonotype. The genes are TRBV5-1 and TRBJ2-7; D not resolved. This CDR3 region has 12 residues. Deletions cut 0 bases from V and 7 bases from J, with 8 bases between. Germline loops: CDR1 SGHRS, CDR2 YFSETQ. CDR3 residues: CASSLAHGEQYF. CDR3 sequence (DNA): TGCGCCAGCAGCTTGGCCCACGGGGAGCAGTACTTC.

This clonotype was seen many times. This chain connects TRBV7-2 to TRBJ1-2; D is unclear. Germline CDR1 reads SGHTA; CDR2 reads FQGNSA. V was shortened by 1 base and J by 2 bases, with 8 bases between the two germline ends. The CDR3 is 14 residues long. The CDR3 is CASSLDSGNYGYTF. The DNA of the CDR3 is TGTGCCAGCAGCTTAGACTCGGGGAACTATGGCTACACCTTC.

J is TRBJ1-1 and V is TRBV6-5; no definite D call. V shed 2 bases and J shed 3 bases, with 10 bases lying between them. Germline assignment: CDR1 MNHEY and CDR2 SVGAGI. The CDR3 is 14 amino acids. CDR3 sequence reads: CASSYLGGYTEAFF. The CDR3 bases are TGTGCCAGCAGTTACCTCGGCGGATACACTGAAGCTTTCTTT.

This clonotype showed up many times. V and J are TRBV7-2 and TRBJ1-2; TRBD1 might be the D (6 bases). CDR1 and CDR2 from the germline V gene are SGHTA and FQGNSA. The CDR3 contains 12 residues. Trimming took 4 bases from V and 5 from J, leaving 8 bases between them. CDR3 bases: TGTGCCAGCAGCTCAGGGGCGTATGGCTACACCTTC. It codes for CASSSGAYGYTF.

In this sample, this clonotype turned up many times. This rearrangement joins TRBV5-1 to TRBJ2-7; TRBD1 agrees at 9 bases. The germline gives CDR1 SGHRS, CDR2 YFSETQ. J lost 1 base, V lost 4 bases, and 3 bases had no gene match. The CDR3 contains 14 residues. The CDR3 loop is CASSLGQGSYEQYF. In DNA form, the CDR3 reads TGCGCCAGCAGCCTGGGACAGGGATCCTACGAGCAGTACTTC.

This clonotype showed up many times. The rearrangement joins TRBV6-4 to TRBJ2-7; D is perhaps TRBD2 (5 bases). Germline V gives CDR1 MRHNA, CDR2 SNTAGT. The CDR3 length is 13 residues. Trimming removed 4 bases at V and 5 bases at J, with 12 bases between. The CDR3 sequence: CASSATISDEQYF. The CDR3 bases are TGTGCCAGCAGTGCGACTATTTCCGACGAGCAGTACTTC.

There are many counts of this clonotype. This chain connects TRBV9 to TRBJ1-2, with D maybe TRBD1 (5 bases). Looked up from germline, CDR1 is SGDLS and CDR2 is YYNGEE. The CDR3 spans 20 residues. V was clipped by 3 bases and J by 1 base, with 28 bases between them. CDR3 bases: TGTGCCAGCAGCGGAACACGGACACACCAATCATACAATTTTAACTATGGCTACACCTTC. Residues: CASSGTRTHQSYNFNYGYTF.

This clonotype has a count of ten or more. The chain has TRBV5-1 and TRBJ2-5, with TRBD2 identical over 9 bases. J was trimmed by 4 bases and V by 4 bases; bases with no gene match: 11. Germline CDR1 and CDR2: SGHRS and YFSETQ. The CDR3 totals 16 residues. CDR3 protein: CASSVTLAGIRETQYF. As DNA, the CDR3 is TGCGCCAGCAGCGTTACCCTAGCGGGGATAAGAGAGACCCAGTACTTC.

This clonotype was seen ten or more times. The chain links TRBV5-5 to TRBJ2-7; D is possibly TRBD2 (6 bases). Germline lookup yields CDR1 SGHKS and CDR2 YYEKEE (reference sequence). The V end lost 4 bases, the J end lost 0 bases, and 17 bases lay between the germline ends. The CDR3 is made up of 16 amino acids. The CDR3 region has the DNA TGTGCCAGCAGCCCACTATGGGGGAGGAGCTCCTACGAGCAGTACTTC. It yields the protein CASSPLWGRSSYEQYF.

Many counts were recorded for this clonotype. J is TRBJ1-1 and V is TRBV20-1, with D perhaps matching TRBD1 (5 bases). The CDR3 is 13 amino acids. Trimming removed 2 bases from V and 6 bases from J, with 13 bases in between. Per the germline V gene, CDR1 is DFQATT and CDR2 is SNEGSKA (reference sequence). DNA for the CDR3: TGCAGTGCTAGACCCGGGAGAGGGGCTGAAGCTTTCTTT. It encodes CSARPGRGAEAFF.

This clonotype was recorded many times. This chain uses TRBV5-1 with TRBJ2-1; D perhaps matches TRBD2 (6 bases). The CDR3 totals 13 residues. Trimming left V 6 bases short and J 2 bases short, with 9 bases between. Germline V gene lookup returns CDR1 SGHRS and CDR2 YFSETQ. CDR3 in DNA: TGCGCCAGCAAACGGACTACCTACAATGAGCAGTTCTTC. Its protein product is CASKRTTYNEQFF.

This clonotype was found many times. The chain recombines TRBV20-1 with TRBJ2-2, with a weak D call TRBD2 (6 bases). Germline lookup yields CDR1 DFQATT and CDR2 SNEGSKA (reference sequence). The CDR3 spans 13 residues. The ends were cut back, 3 bases at V and 4 bases at J, with 9 bases in the middle. The CDR3 protein is CSASYGGTGELFF. CDR3 nucleotide sequence: TGCAGTGCTAGTTACGGGGGCACCGGGGAGCTGTTTTTT.